Following are 16 T cell receptor beta chains from one sample sequenced in a study of patients and donors after allogeneic stem cell transplantation. MiXCR, run by TCRdb on the RT-PCR reads, gives a single entry per CDR3 protein. The table lists about 90,000 distinct CDR3 sequences, around 46% of them singletons. Sequenced material: blood, either unsorted or a sorted T cell fraction (not recorded which). The source of these receptors is a human donor who was either an allogeneic HSCT recipient or a stem cell or donor lymphocyte infusion donor (not recorded which). It is not recorded whose cells these are; they may come from a transplant donor.

The sample holds a few counts of this clonotype. The chain carries TRBV2 and TRBJ1-4; D might be TRBD1 (6 bases). Germline CDR1 SNHLY, CDR2 FYNNEI. V was pared by 2 bases and J by 8 bases, with 12 bases between. This CDR3 is built from 14 residues. Here the CDR3 DNA reads TGTGCCAGCAGTGAAAGGAAGGGGGGAGAAAAACTGTTTTTT. Amino acids: CASSERKGGEKLFF. Supplemented by reference TRBV2 and TRBJ1-4, the full variable domain reads EPEVTQTPSHQVTQMGQEVILRCVPISNHLYFYWYRQILGQKVEFLVSFYNNEISEKSEIFDDQFSVERPDGSNFTLKIRSTKLEDSAMYFCASSERKGGEKLFFGSGTQLSVL.

V is TRBV27 and J is TRBJ1-1; D gene ambiguous. Trimming stripped 3 bases from V and 0 bases from J, with 8 bases between. The germline V gene has CDR1 MNHEY and CDR2 SMNVEV (reference sequence). The CDR3 runs to 14 residues. This CDR3 is CASSLGVLNTEAFF. The CDR3 nucleotides read TGTGCCAGCAGTTTGGGTGTTTTGAACACTGAAGCTTTCTTT.

This clonotype came up a few times. This sequence joins TRBV12-3 or TRBV12-4 and TRBJ1-1; D gene ambiguous. There are 15 residues in the CDR3. The V end was cut by 6 bases, the J end by 4 bases, with 18 bases between. The CDR3 is CASSQTPIGRTEAFF. The CDR3 bases are TGTGCCAGCAGCCAGACCCCGATCGGACGCACTGAAGCTTTCTTT.

This clonotype was seen a handful of times. V is TRBV18 and J is TRBJ1-5; weak D call: TRBD1 (6 bases). Germline V gene sequence: CDR1 KGHSH, CDR2 LQKENI. V lost 3 bases and J lost 4, with 10 bases in between. This CDR3 region has 14 residues. This CDR3 is CASSPGQTNQPQHF. The CDR3 region has the DNA TGTGCCAGCTCACCTGGACAGACGAATCAGCCCCAGCATTTT.

The V gene is TRBV5-5, the J gene TRBJ2-1; D gene ambiguous. The ends were cut back, 0 bases at V and 7 bases at J, with 11 bases in the middle. The CDR3 covers 14 residues. From germline, CDR1 is SGHKS and CDR2 YYEKEE (reference sequence). The CDR3 nucleotides are TGTGCCAGCAGCTTGGTTTGGGCCTTGAATGAGCAGTTCTTC. The encoded protein is CASSLVWALNEQFF. Together with reference TRBV5-5 and TRBJ2-1, the CDR3 gives the full variable domain: DAGVTQSPTHLIKTRGQQVTLRCSPISGHKSVSWYQQVLGQGPQFIFQYYEKEERGRGNFPDRFSARQFPNYSSELNVNALLLGDSALYLCASSLVWALNEQFFGPGTRLTVL.

The chain uses TRBV9 and TRBJ1-4; 7 nucleotides agree with TRBD1. This CDR3 contains 18 residues. V dropped 4 bases and J dropped 0; count of bases not matched to a gene: 12. Germline V gene data show CDR1 as SGDLS and CDR2 as YYNGEE. The CDR3 DNA is TGTGCCAGCAGCCCTAGACCGGACAGGTTTGCAACTAATGAAAAACTGTTTTTT. As protein: CASSPRPDRFATNEKLFF.

A few counts support this clonotype. The CDR3 is CASSPGQHQPQHF. DNA for the CDR3: TGTGCCAGCTCACCAGGACAGCATCAGCCCCAGCATTTT. The chain carries TRBV18 and TRBJ1-5, with D tentatively TRBD1 (6 bases). CDR1 is KGHSH and CDR2 is LQKENI in the germline V gene. With 2 bases removed from V and 5 bases from J, the gap between germline ends came to 7 bases. CDR3 length: 13 amino acids.

V usage is TRBV11-2 and J usage is TRBJ1-1; D perhaps matches TRBD1 (5 bases). The V end lost 0 bases, the J end lost 11 bases, and 19 bases lay between the germline ends. CDR1 and CDR2 (germline): SGHAT, FQNNGV. This CDR3 comprises 15 residues. Here the CDR3 DNA reads TGTGCCAGCAGCTTAGACCCAGTCCCTCAGGGATCGGCTTTCTTT. Residues: CASSLDPVPQGSAFF. Looking up the rest from reference TRBV11-2 and TRBJ1-1 gives the full variable domain: EAGVAQSPRYKIIEKRQSVAFWCNPISGHATLYWYQQILGQGPKLLIQFQNNGVVDDSQLPKDRFSAERLKGVDSTLKIQPAKLEDSAVYLCASSLDPVPQGSAFFGQGTRLTVV.

The chain has TRBV19 and TRBJ1-2; D might be TRBD1 (6 bases). The germline V and J ends were trimmed by 4 bases and 4 bases, with 10 bases remaining between them. This CDR3 has 13 amino acids. Looked up from germline, CDR1 is LNHDA and CDR2 is SQIVND (reference sequence). The CDR3 loop reads CASSKDSLYGYTF. The CDR3 coding sequence is TGTGCCAGTAGTAAGGACAGCCTCTATGGCTACACCTTC.

This clonotype was seen a handful of times. The chain has TRBV10-3 and TRBJ1-5; TRBD1 aligns across 8 bases. Trimming cost V 5 bases and J 3 bases; bases outside gene matches: 6. The germline CDR1 and CDR2 sequences are ENHRY and SYGVKD. The CDR3 is 15 residues long. In nucleotides, the CDR3 is TGTGCCATCAGTCGGACAGGGCTAAACAATCAGCCCCAGCATTTT. This sequence encodes CAISRTGLNNQPQHF.

This clonotype has a handful of counts. The chain links TRBV12-3 or TRBV12-4 to TRBJ1-4, with 8 bases aligning to TRBD1. The CDR3 contains 13 residues. V lost 1 base and J lost 9; bases outside the gene matches: 1. Here the CDR3 DNA reads TGTGCCAGCAGTTTAGGACAGGGGAAAAAACTGTTTTTT. Translating it yields CASSLGQGKKLFF.

The chain employs TRBV12-3 or TRBV12-4 and TRBJ2-1; D remains unclear. The germline V and J ends were trimmed by 8 bases and 9 bases, with 14 bases remaining between them. This CDR3 has 12 residues. The DNA of the CDR3 is TGTGCCAGCGATCAAGGGATGGGTGAGCAGTTCTTC. It encodes CASDQGMGEQFF.

The table lists this clonotype with a few counts. V is TRBV4-3 and J is TRBJ1-1, with D uncertain. Trimming pared 0 bases from V and 10 bases from J, leaving 9 bases between. This CDR3 is built from 12 residues. Looked up from germline, CDR1 is LGHNA and CDR2 is YSLEER. The CDR3 DNA follows: TGCGCCAGCAGCCAAGAGGCGGGAAGAGCTTTCTTT. It is translated as CASSQEAGRAFF.

The chain couples TRBV4-3 to TRBJ1-1, with D hard to call. The CDR3 loop spans 14 amino acids. The V gene lost 1 base and the J gene lost 1 base, with 7 bases spanning the gap. Germline CDR1 and CDR2: LGHNA and YSLEER. The chain's CDR3 is CASSQASPNTEAFF. The CDR3 nucleotides read TGCGCCAGCAGCCAAGCTTCCCCGAACACTGAAGCTTTCTTT.

This clonotype is medium-sized within its sample. In DNA form, the CDR3 reads TGTGCCAGCAGTTACTCGACGGAGATGAGCTCCTACGAGCAGTACTTC. Its translation is CASSYSTEMSSYEQYF. The chain couples TRBV6-2 or TRBV6-3 to TRBJ2-7, with D unclear. The CDR3 spans 16 residues. V lost 0 bases, J lost 0 bases, and 12 bases lay in between. CDR1 is MNHEY, CDR2 SVGEGT, per germline.

V is TRBV19 and J is TRBJ2-5; D may match TRBD1 or TRBD2 (5 bases each). This CDR3 spans 14 amino acids. CDR1 and CDR2 (germline): LNHDA, SQIVND (reference sequence). Deletions cut 5 bases from V and 5 bases from J, with 15 bases between. The CDR3 coding sequence is TGTGCCAGTAGTCGGGACCCCAAGCGGGAGACCCAGTACTTC. It is translated as CASSRDPKRETQYF.